The rows below give T cell receptor beta chains drawn from one sample of a study of cytotoxic CD8 clonotypes in ibrutinib-treated CLL. Sequenced by immunoSEQ multiplex PCR; TCRdb stores in-frame clones only, minus some. Of 90,000 to 150,000 clones listed, about 58% are singletons. Here the sequenced sample was PBMCs, taken after 24 months of ibrutinib treatment. These receptors originate from a human donor with chronic lymphocytic leukemia. Each CDR3 is given without its conserved first and last residue.

TRBV29-1	TRBJ2-7	SVATGDEQY
TRBV4-3	TRBJ2-1	ASSQGGTSGGVVF
TRBV5-4	TRBJ2-1	ASSSGGAPHNEQF
TRBV28	TRBJ1-4	ASGLRVFGEKLF
TRBV6-5	TRBJ1-2	ASSKGQGQGYT
TRBV5-1	TRBJ1-2	ASSLDQGNDGYT
TRBV27	TRBJ1-6	ASSLSPQGRADSPLH
TRBV5-6	TRBJ2-5	ASRATSGAQETQY
TRBV29-1	TRBJ2-1	SVEEGGVEQF
TRBV7-9	TRBJ2-7	ASSADGFYYEQY
TRBV7-9	TRBJ1-1	ASSPSVGVNTEAF
TRBV5-1	TRBJ1-6	ASSSTGNNSPLH
TRBV30	TRBJ1-3	AWSVLASGGNTIY
TRBV6-5	TRBJ1-2	ASSSPASSGYT
TRBV5-4	TRBJ1-2	ASSFSGINYGYT
TRBV7-9	TRBJ2-7	ASSLLRGEQY
TRBV7-9	TRBJ1-4	ASSLRRGANEKLF
TRBV7-2	TRBJ2-5	ASSSQDFGGETQY
TRBV4-1	TRBJ1-2	ASSHSNYGYT
TRBV7-3	TRBJ2-2	ASSSTMTGTGELF
TRBV19	TRBJ1-2	ARSGGYT
TRBV6-1	TRBJ1-5	ASSVDTDQPQH
TRBV12-5	TRBJ2-7	ASGFQITARSYEQY
TRBV28	TRBJ1-2	ASSPVTEGYT
TRBV7-2	TRBJ2-2	ASSLEHTNTGELF
TRBV5-1	TRBJ1-6	ASRDRGGFANSPLH
TRBV5-1	TRBJ2-7	ASSLAFLFYEQY
TRBV30	TRBJ2-7	AWSVAGGSSYEQY
TRBV29-1	TRBJ1-1	SVGTGGGVVNTEAF
TRBV15	TRBJ2-3	ATSRQRTDTQY
TRBV28	TRBJ1-1	ASSFQGKAF
TRBV25-1	TRBJ2-1	ASSESGLAGGRYNEQF
TRBV7-8	TRBJ2-1	ASSLAWGSEQF
TRBV7-7	TRBJ2-1	ASSSGGWSNEQF
TRBV7-3	TRBJ2-7	ASSFGGAGYEQY
TRBV7-9	TRBJ2-7	ASSLGGNYEQY
TRBV30	TRBJ2-7	AWRQEDEQY
TRBV5-1	TRBJ2-7	ASSLGHAGTSYEQY
TRBV30	TRBJ1-4	AWSKGANEKLF
TRBV10-3	TRBJ1-1	AISAYVGENTEAF
TRBV19	TRBJ1-1	ASSIMTGRSVTEAF
TRBV29-1	TRBJ1-2	SVDLSNYGYT
TRBV4-1	TRBJ2-7	ASSQKGGEQY
TRBV6-5	TRBJ1-6	ASRRDRGLSPLH
TRBV7-9	TRBJ2-6	ASSPAGPSGANVLT
TRBV11-3	TRBJ2-3	ASSPTKGLPYTDTQY
TRBV25-1	TRBJ2-7	ASSQASYEQY
TRBV7-9	TRBJ2-5	ASSFKNVIGMQEAQY
TRBV4-1	TRBJ1-2	ASSPGQGRGYT
TRBV28	TRBJ2-1	ASSSPSNHNEQF
TRBV5-1	TRBJ2-7	ASSFDPPPVTGPYEQY
TRBV5-6	TRBJ2-2	ASSSDRGGPGELF
TRBV30	TRBJ1-6	AWLGQGRERGSYNSPLH
TRBV5-1	TRBJ2-7	ASSSTGTPYEQY
TRBV29-1	TRBJ2-7	SVEDLGGGEQY
TRBV5-5	TRBJ1-6	ASSRPELNSPLH